The next 12 T cell receptor beta chains were all read from a single sample in a study of blood T cell repertoires in COVID-19. Only in-frame clones appear in the TCRdb table, and some are missing; sequencing was by immunoSEQ multiplex PCR. The data hold 250,000 to 300,000 clones, with 65% to 90% observed a single time. Specimen: peripheral blood. These receptors came from a man aged 50-59 years with active or convalescent COVID-19.

This chain's CDR3 is CASSFGQLGGYTF. CDR3 nucleotide sequence: TGTGCCAGCAGCTTCGGTCAACTAGGTGGCTACACCTTC. J is TRBJ1-2 and V is TRBV5-6; D not resolved. Germline V CDR1 and CDR2: SGHDT, YYEEEE. The CDR3 loop spans 13 amino acids. V dropped 2 bases and J dropped 7 bases, with 12 bases sitting between them.

The chain recombines TRBV6-2 or TRBV6-3 with TRBJ2-3; TRBD1 aligns across 7 bases. The germline CDR1 and CDR2 sequences are MNHEY and SVGEGT. The CDR3 has 14 amino acids. After removal of 6 bases from V and 0 bases from J, the junction contained 3 bases not matched to a gene. CDR3 residues: CASSGTVSTDTQYF. The CDR3 DNA reads as TGTGCCAGCAGCGGGACAGTTAGCACAGATACGCAGTATTTT.

The J gene is TRBJ1-3, the V gene TRBV3-1 (or the pseudogene TRBV3-2); no clear D gene. The V gene lost 0 bases and the J gene lost 0 bases, with 6 bases spanning the gap. Germline V gene data show CDR1 as LGHDT and CDR2 as YNNKEL (reference sequence). The CDR3 runs to 15 residues. This CDR3 reads CASSQEYNSGNTIYF. CDR3 in DNA: TGTGCCAGCAGCCAAGAATACAACTCTGGAAACACCATATATTTT.

The chain is built from TRBV24-1 and TRBJ2-1; 11 positions match TRBD1. This CDR3 contains 17 residues. Germline CDR1 reads KGHDR; CDR2 reads SFDVKD. V lost 2 bases to trimming and J lost 8 bases; unmatched junction nucleotides: 10. CDR3 sequence reads: CATSDSPWDRGADEQFF. Written as DNA, the CDR3 is TGTGCCACCAGTGATTCGCCGTGGGACAGGGGGGCCGATGAGCAGTTCTTC.

The rearrangement joins TRBV3-1 (or the pseudogene TRBV3-2) to TRBJ2-7; D gene ambiguous. Trimming shortened V by 1 base and J by 0 bases, and 4 bases separated the two germline ends. Germline V gene data show CDR1 as LGHDT and CDR2 as YNNKEL (reference sequence). This CDR3 region has 13 residues. The CDR3 loop reads CASSQVRSYEQYF. The CDR3 DNA is TGTGCCAGCAGCCAAGTCCGCTCCTACGAGCAGTACTTC.

The chain couples TRBV5-5 to TRBJ2-7; D is uncertain. The ends were cut back, 1 base at V and 2 bases at J, with 10 bases in the middle. Looked up from germline, CDR1 is SGHKS and CDR2 is YYEKEE (reference sequence). CDR3 length: 14 amino acids. The CDR3 loop is CASSLNPRTYEQYF. The CDR3 DNA reads as TGTGCCAGCAGCTTGAACCCGAGGACCTACGAGCAGTACTTC. Drawing the rest from reference TRBV5-5 and TRBJ2-7, the complete variable domain is DAGVTQSPTHLIKTRGQQVTLRCSPISGHKSVSWYQQVLGQGPQFIFQYYEKEERGRGNFPDRFSARQFPNYSSELNVNALLLGDSALYLCASSLNPRTYEQYFGPGTRLTVT.

The chain links TRBV4-2 to TRBJ2-3; 12 bases are a match to TRBD2. The trim removed 1 base at V and 5 bases at J, leaving 4 bases unmatched. This CDR3 region has 16 residues. CDR1 is LGHNA and CDR2 is YNFKEQ in the germline V gene. The CDR3 sequence is CASSQASGRDRDTQYF. CDR3 in DNA: TGTGCCAGCAGCCAAGCTAGCGGGAGGGATAGAGATACGCAGTATTTT.

This sequence joins TRBV18 and TRBJ1-2; TRBD1 might be the D (6 bases). This CDR3 comprises 15 residues. Germline-derived CDR1 and CDR2 are KGHSH and LQKENI. V gave up 2 bases and J gave up 7 bases, with 17 bases separating them. The CDR3 loop is CASSPEISGVSGYTF. The CDR3 DNA follows: TGTGCCAGCTCACCAGAAATATCAGGGGTTTCTGGCTACACCTTC.

The rearrangement uses TRBV12-3 or TRBV12-4 and TRBJ2-7; 7 nucleotides line up with TRBD1. V lost 6 bases to trimming and J lost 5 bases; unmatched junction nucleotides: 4. CDR3 length: 12 amino acids. The CDR3 loop is CASSRTGDEQYF. CDR3 nucleotide sequence: TGTGCCAGCAGCCGAACAGGGGACGAGCAGTACTTC.

The genes are TRBV19 and TRBJ2-5, with TRBD1 identical over 7 bases. The CDR3 is 17 residues long. V was pared by 2 bases and J by 5 bases, with 14 bases of the junction left unmatched. Germline assignment: CDR1 LNHDA and CDR2 SQIVND (reference sequence). The CDR3 is CASSIMGGQAASETQYF. The DNA for the CDR3 is TGTGCCAGTAGTATAATGGGCGGACAGGCGGCGAGCGAGACCCAGTACTTC.

This clone occurred a few times. The chain uses TRBV19 and TRBJ2-7; the match to TRBD1 covers 11 bases. V gave up 4 bases and J gave up 4 bases; unmatched junction bases: 3. The CDR3 extends over 14 amino acids. Per germline, CDR1 LNHDA and CDR2 SQIVND (reference sequence). For the CDR3, the DNA is TGTGCCAGTAGTACCGGGACAGGGGGGTACGAGCAGTACTTC. It encodes CASSTGTGGYEQYF.

The chain joins TRBV30 to TRBJ2-7; 10 bases match TRBD1. After removal of 7 bases from V and 2 bases from J, the junction contained 8 bases not matched to a gene. The length of the CDR3 is 14 residues. Germline V gives CDR1 GTSNPN, CDR2 SVGIG (reference sequence). CDR3 protein: CAFTDRGRPYEQYF. CDR3 nucleotide sequence: TGTGCCTTTACCGACAGGGGGCGACCCTACGAGCAGTACTTC.